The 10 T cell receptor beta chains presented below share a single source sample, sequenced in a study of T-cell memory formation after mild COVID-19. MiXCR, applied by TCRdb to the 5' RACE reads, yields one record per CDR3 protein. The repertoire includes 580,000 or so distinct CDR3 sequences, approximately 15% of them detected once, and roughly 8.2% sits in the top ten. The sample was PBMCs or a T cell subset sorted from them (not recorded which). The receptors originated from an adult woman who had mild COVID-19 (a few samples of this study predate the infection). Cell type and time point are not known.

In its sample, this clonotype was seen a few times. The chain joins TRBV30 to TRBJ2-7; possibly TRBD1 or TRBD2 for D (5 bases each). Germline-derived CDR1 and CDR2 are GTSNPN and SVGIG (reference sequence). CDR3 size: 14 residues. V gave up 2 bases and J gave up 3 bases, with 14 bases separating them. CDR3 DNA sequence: TGTGCCTGGAGTATCCGGGACGGGCACTACGAGCAGTACTTC. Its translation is CAWSIRDGHYEQYF.

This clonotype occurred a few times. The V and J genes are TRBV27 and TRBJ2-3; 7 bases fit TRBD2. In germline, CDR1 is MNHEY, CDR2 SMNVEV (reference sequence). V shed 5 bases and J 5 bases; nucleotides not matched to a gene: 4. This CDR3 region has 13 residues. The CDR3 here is CASSGLVRDTQYF. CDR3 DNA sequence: TGTGCCAGCAGTGGACTAGTTCGAGATACGCAGTATTTT.

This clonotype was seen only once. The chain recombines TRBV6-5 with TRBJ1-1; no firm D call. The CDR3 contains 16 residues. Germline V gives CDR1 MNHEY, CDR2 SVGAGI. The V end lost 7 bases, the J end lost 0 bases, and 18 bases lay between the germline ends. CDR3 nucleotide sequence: TGTGCCAGCAACCCGAAAACTCTGGTCCTGAACACTGAAGCTTTCTTT. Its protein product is CASNPKTLVLNTEAFF.

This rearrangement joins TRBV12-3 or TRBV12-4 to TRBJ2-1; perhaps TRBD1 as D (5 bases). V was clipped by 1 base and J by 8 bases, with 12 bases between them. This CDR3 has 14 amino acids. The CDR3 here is CASSLVAGWHEQFF. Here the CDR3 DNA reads TGTGCCAGCAGTTTAGTAGCAGGGTGGCATGAGCAGTTCTTC.

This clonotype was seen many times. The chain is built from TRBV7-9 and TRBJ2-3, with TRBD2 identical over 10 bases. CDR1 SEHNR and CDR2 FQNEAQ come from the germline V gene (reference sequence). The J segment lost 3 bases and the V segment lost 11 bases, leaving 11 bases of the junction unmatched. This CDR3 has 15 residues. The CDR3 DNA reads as TGTGCCGGACTGAGCGGGAGGGCCCCAACAGATACGCAGTATTTT. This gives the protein CAGLSGRAPTDTQYF.

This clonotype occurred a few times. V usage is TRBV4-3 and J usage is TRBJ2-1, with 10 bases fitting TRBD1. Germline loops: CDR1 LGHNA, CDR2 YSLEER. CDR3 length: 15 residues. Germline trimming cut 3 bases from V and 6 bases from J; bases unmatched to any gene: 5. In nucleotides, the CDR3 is TGCGCCAGCAGCCATGACAGGGGGCGTCGCAATGAGCAGTTCTTC. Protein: CASSHDRGRRNEQFF.

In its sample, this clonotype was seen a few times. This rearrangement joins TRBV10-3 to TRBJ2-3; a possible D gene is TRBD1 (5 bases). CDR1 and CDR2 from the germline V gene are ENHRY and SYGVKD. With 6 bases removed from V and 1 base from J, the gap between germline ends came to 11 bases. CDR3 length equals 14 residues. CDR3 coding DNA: TGTGCCATCAGGCAGGGTTTAGGCACAGATACGCAGTATTTT. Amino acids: CAIRQGLGTDTQYF.

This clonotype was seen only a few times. The CDR3 region is CASSPRGRAGNQPQHF. DNA of the CDR3: TGTGCCAGCAGTCCCAGAGGCAGGGCGGGTAATCAGCCCCAGCATTTT. The V gene is TRBV7-6, the J gene TRBJ1-5, with a weak D call TRBD1 (5 bases). V was cut by 6 bases and J by 4 bases, with 19 bases left in between. CDR3 size: 16 residues. Germline CDR1 is SGHVS and CDR2 is FNYEAQ.

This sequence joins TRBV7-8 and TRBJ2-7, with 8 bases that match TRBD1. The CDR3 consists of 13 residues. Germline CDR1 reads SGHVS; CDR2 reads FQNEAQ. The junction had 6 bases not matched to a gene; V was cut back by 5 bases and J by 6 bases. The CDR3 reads CASSTDRAFEQYF. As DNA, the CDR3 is TGTGCCAGCAGCACGGACAGGGCCTTCGAGCAGTACTTC.

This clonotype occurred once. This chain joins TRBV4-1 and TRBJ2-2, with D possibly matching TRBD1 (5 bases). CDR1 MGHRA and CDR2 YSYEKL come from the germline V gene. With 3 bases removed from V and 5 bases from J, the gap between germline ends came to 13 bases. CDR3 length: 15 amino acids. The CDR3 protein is CASSQAGPRTGELFF. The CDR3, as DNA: TGCGCCAGCAGCCAGGCAGGGCCTCGGACCGGGGAGCTGTTTTTT.